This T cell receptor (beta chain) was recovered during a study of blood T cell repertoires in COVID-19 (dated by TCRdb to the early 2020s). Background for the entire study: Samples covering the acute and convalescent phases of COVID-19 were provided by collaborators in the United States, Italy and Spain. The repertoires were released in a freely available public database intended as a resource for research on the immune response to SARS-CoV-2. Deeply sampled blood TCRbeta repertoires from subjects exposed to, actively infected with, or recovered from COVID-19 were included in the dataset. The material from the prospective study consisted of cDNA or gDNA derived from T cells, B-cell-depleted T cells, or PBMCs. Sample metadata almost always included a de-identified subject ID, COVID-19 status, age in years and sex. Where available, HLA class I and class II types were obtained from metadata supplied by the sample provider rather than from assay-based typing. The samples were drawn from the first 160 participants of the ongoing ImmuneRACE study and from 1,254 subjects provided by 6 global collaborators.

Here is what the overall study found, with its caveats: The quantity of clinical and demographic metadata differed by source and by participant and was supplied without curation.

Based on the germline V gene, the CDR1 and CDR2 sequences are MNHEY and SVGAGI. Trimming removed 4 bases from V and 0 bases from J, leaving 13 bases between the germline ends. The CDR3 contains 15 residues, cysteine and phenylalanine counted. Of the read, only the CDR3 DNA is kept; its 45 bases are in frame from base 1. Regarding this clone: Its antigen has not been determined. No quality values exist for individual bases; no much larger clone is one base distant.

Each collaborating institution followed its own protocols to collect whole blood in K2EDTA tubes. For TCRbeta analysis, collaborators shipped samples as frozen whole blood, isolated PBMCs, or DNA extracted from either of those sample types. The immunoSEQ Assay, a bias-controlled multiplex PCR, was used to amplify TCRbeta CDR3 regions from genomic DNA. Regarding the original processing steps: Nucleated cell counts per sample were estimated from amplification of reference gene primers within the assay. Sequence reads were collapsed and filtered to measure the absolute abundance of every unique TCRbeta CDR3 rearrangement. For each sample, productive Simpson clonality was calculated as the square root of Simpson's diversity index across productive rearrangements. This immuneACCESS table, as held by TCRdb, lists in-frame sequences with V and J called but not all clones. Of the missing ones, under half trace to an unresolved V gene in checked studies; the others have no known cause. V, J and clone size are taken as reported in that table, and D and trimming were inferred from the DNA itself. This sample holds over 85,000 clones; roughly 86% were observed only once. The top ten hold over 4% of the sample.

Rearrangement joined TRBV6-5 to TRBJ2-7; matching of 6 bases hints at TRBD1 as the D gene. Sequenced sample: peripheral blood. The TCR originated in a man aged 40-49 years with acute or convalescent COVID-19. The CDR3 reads CASSSGQTHSYEQYF. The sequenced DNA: TGTGCCAGCAGTTCCGGACAGACCCACTCCTACGAGCAGTACTTC.